This record looks at one TCR beta chain sequence and its context. The target antigen is unknown. Controls came from buffy coats of healthy blood donors. Profiling relied on immunoSEQ multiplex PCR, and the TCRdb table lists in-frame clones only, not all of them. The table shows around 33,000 clones, with approximately 89% occurring only once. The CDR3 length is 16 residues. V shed 4 bases and J 4 bases; nucleotides not matched to a gene: 10. Germline V gene data show CDR1 as SGHRS and CDR2 as YFSETQ. This record belongs to a study of STAT5B mutations in CD4+ large granular lymphocyte leukemia. Whole-study findings and limits: TRBV06-family usage was enriched in top patient clones (8/27) versus controls (2/35).

The J gene is TRBJ2-2, the V gene TRBV5-1; the match to TRBD2 covers 7 bases. The sequence was obtained from a human donor in good health. The sequenced material came from CD4+ T cells from blood buffy coats. CDR3 amino acids: CASSGGGLSGTGELFF. The CDR3 bases are TGCGCCAGCAGCGGGGGGGGTTTATCCGGCACCGGGGAGCTGTTTTTT.